This TCR beta chain was recovered during a study of blood T cells in healthy people across ages. A second PCR, run for roughly 7 to 12 cycles, used a sample-barcoded 5' primer plus a J-beta primer mix. TCRdb re-analysed the 5' RACE reads in MiXCR, keeping a single row per CDR3 protein. The sample has some 940,000 distinct CDR3 sequences, 25% to 35% seen once. The CDR3 is 12 amino acids. Germline-derived CDR1 and CDR2 are SGHVS and FQNEAQ. The sample was also linked to a second study, of T cells of mothers and their children.

Specimen: blood. This receptor was identified in a woman in her forties in good health. The chain combines TRBV7-8 with TRBJ2-5; TRBD2 is a possible D gene (5 bases). The end of the DNA is better explained by TRBJ2-7, so the J call may be wrong. The CDR3 loop reads CATTGIGYEQYF. The CDR3 DNA reads TGTGCCACCACCGGGATTGGCTACGAGCAGTACTTC.